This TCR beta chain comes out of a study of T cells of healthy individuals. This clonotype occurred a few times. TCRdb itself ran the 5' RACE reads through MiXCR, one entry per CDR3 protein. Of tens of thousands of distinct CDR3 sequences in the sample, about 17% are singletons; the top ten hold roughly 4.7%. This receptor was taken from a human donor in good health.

CDR3: CASSGVRGDETQYF. The CDR3, as DNA: TGTGCCAGCAGCGGGGTACGGGGGGATGAGACCCAGTACTTC. The J gene is TRBJ2-5, the V gene TRBV28, with 7 bases lining up with TRBD2. The germline V gene encodes CDR1 MDHEN and CDR2 SYDVKM. V gave up 6 bases and J gave up 5 bases; unmatched junction bases: 9. This CDR3 spans 14 amino acids.